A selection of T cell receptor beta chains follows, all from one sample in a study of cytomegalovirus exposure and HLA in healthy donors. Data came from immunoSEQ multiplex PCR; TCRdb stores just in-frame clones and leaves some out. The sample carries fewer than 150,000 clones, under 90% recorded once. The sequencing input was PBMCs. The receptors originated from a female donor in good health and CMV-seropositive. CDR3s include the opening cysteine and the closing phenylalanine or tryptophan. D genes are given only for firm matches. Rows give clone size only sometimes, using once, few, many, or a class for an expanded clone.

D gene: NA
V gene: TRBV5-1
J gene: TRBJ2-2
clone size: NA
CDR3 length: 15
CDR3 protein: CASSLQGANTGELFF
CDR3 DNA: TGCGCCAGCAGCTTGCAGGGCGCGAACACCGGGGAGCTGTTTTTT

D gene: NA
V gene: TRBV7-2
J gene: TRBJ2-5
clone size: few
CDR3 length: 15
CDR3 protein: CASSRQVGVEETQYF
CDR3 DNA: TGTGCCAGCAGCCGACAGGTAGGAGTGGAAGAGACCCAGTACTTC

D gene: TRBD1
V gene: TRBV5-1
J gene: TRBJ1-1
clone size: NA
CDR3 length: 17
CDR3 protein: CASSLRGQGPGNTEAFF
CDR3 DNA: TGCGCCAGCAGCTTGCGGGGACAGGGACCCGGGAACACTGAAGCTTTCTTT

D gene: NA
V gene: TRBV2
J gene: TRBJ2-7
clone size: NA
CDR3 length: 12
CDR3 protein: CASSATDYEQYF
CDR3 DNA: TGTGCCAGCAGCGCTACTGACTACGAGCAGTACTTC

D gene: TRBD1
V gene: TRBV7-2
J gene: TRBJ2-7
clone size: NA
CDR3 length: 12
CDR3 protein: CASSLTGAEQYF
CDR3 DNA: TGTGCCAGCAGCTTGACAGGGGCAGAGCAGTACTTC

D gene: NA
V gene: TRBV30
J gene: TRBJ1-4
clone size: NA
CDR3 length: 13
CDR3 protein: CAWDGGTNEKLFF
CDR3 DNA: TGTGCCTGGGACGGGGGTACTAATGAAAAACTGTTTTTT

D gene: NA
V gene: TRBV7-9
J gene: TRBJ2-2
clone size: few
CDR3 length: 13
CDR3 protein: CSSSSVGVVELFF
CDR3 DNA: TGTTCCAGCAGCTCTGTCGGGGTTGTGGAGCTGTTTTTT

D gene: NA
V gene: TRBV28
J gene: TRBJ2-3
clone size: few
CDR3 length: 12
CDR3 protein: CASSSSPSTQYF
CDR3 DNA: TGTGCCAGCAGCTCTAGTCCCAGTACGCAGTATTTT

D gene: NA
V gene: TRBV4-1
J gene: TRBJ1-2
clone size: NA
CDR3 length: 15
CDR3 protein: CASSSMTGFNYGYTF
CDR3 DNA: TGCGCCAGCAGCTCAATGACAGGATTCAACTATGGCTACACCTTC

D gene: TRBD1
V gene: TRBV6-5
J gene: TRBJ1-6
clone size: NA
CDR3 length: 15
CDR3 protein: CASSYARQGNSPLHF
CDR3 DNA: TGTGCCAGCAGTTACGCCAGACAGGGGAATTCACCCCTCCACTTT

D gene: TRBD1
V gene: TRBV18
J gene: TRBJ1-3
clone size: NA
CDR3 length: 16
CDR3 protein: CASSTDRGYSGNTIYF
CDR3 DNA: TGTGCCAGCTCAACAGACAGGGGTTACTCTGGAAACACCATATATTTT

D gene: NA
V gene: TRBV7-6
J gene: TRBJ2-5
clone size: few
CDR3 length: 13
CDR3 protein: CASSLSRRETQYF
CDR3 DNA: TGTGCCAGCAGCTTATCCCGCCGGGAGACCCAGTACTTC

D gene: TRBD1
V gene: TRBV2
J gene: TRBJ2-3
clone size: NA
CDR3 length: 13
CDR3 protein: CASNRGQGDTQYF
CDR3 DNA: TGTGCCAGCAACAGGGGGCAGGGAGATACGCAGTATTTT

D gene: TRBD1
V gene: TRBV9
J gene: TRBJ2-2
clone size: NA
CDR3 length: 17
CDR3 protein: CASSAARQGWNTGELFF
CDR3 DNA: TGTGCCAGCAGCGCGGCCCGACAGGGGTGGAACACCGGGGAGCTGTTTTTT

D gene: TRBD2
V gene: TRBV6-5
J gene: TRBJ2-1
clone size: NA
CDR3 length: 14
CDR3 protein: CASLLAGALNEQFF
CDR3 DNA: TGTGCCAGCTTATTAGCGGGGGCCCTCAATGAGCAGTTCTTC

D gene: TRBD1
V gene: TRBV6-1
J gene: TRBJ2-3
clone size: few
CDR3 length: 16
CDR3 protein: CASSEHPDRVTDTQYF
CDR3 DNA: TGTGCCAGCAGTGAACATCCGGACAGGGTCACAGATACGCAGTATTTT

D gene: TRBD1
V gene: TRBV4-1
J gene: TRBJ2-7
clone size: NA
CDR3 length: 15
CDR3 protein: CASSHPGQGLYEQYF
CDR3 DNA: TGCGCCAGCAGCCACCCAGGACAGGGGCTATACGAGCAGTACTTC

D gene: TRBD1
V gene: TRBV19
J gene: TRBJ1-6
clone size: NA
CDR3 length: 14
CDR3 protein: CASSIGTGGSPLHF
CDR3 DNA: TGTGCCAGTAGTATCGGGACAGGGGGTTCACCCCTCCACTTT

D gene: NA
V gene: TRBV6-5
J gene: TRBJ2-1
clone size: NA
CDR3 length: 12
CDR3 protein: CASSQNYNEQFF
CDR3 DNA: TGTGCCAGCAGTCAGAATTACAATGAGCAGTTCTTC

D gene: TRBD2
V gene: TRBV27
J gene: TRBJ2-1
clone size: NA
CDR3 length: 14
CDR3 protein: CASSWGAGGGEQFF
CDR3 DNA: TGTGCCAGCAGTTGGGGAGCGGGGGGTGGTGAGCAGTTCTTC

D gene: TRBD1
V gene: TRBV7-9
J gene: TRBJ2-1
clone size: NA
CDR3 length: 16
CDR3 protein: CASSLTGTSSYNEQFF
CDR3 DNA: TGTGCCAGCAGCTTGACAGGGACGAGCTCCTACAATGAGCAGTTCTTC

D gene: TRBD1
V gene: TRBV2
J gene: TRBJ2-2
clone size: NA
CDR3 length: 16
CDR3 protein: CASSELGQGATGELFF
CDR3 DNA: TGTGCCAGCAGTGAATTGGGACAGGGGGCCACCGGGGAGCTGTTTTTT

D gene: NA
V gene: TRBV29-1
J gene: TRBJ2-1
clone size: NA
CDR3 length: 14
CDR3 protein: CSVFSSLSYNEQFF
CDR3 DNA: TGCAGCGTTTTTTCTAGCCTCTCCTACAATGAGCAGTTCTTC

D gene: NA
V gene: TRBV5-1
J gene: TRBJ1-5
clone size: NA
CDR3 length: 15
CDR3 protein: CASSLSGDSNQPQHF
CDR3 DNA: TGCGCCAGCAGCTTGTCTGGAGATAGCAATCAGCCCCAGCATTTT

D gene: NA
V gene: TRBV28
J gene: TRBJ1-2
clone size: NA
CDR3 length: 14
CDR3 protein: CASSPTGFNYGYTF
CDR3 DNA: TGTGCCAGCAGCCCTACAGGGTTTAACTATGGCTACACCTTC